One and the same sample provided the 9 T cell receptor beta chains below, sequenced in a study of shared clonotypes between healthy human individuals. Assay used: immunoSEQ multiplex PCR; TCRdb lists only in-frame clones, some missing. The repertoire holds approximately 2,300,000 clones, with about 90% as singletons. Input material: naive CD4+ T cells from PBMCs. Sample subset: CD45RA+ positively selected. The receptors were gathered from a man aged 18 to 30 in good health. Some clones in this sample may be carry-over from other donors' samples.

DNA for the CDR3: TGTGCCAGCAGCGCGACAGGGTTTCTTGGCGAGCAGTACTTC. This translates into CASSATGFLGEQYF. The chain employs TRBV9 and TRBJ2-7; TRBD1 agrees at 7 bases. CDR1 is SGDLS and CDR2 is YYNGEE in the germline V gene. This CDR3 has 14 amino acids. V lost 3 bases and J lost 6; bases outside the gene matches: 9.

This chain joins TRBV27 and TRBJ2-2; 7 nucleotides line up with TRBD1. V lost 3 bases, J lost 6 bases, and 4 bases stayed unmatched. CDR1 and CDR2 (germline): MNHEY, SMNVEV (reference sequence). CDR3 length equals 14 residues. The CDR3 spells CASSFDRVAGELFF. The CDR3 region has the DNA TGTGCCAGCAGTTTCGACAGGGTAGCCGGGGAGCTGTTTTTT.

The rearrangement uses TRBV18 and TRBJ2-3, with D possibly matching TRBD1 (6 bases). CDR1 and CDR2 (germline): KGHSH, LQKENI. V was shortened by 1 base and J by 0 bases, with 11 bases between the two germline ends. This CDR3 is 16 amino acids long. This CDR3 is CASSPQTGLSTDTQYF. DNA for the CDR3: TGTGCCAGCTCACCACAAACAGGGCTTAGCACAGATACGCAGTATTTT. The full variable domain, rest sourced from reference TRBV18 and TRBJ2-3, is NAGVMQNPRHLVRRRGQEARLRCSPMKGHSHVYWYRQLPEEGLKFMVYLQKENIIDESGMPKERFSAEFPKEGPSILRIQQVVRGDSAAYFCASSPQTGLSTDTQYFGPGTRLTVL.

V usage is TRBV9 and J usage is TRBJ1-2; D is possibly TRBD1 (5 bases). CDR1 and CDR2 (germline): SGDLS, YYNGEE. The CDR3 contains 15 residues. V was cut by 0 bases and J by 3 bases, with 12 bases left in between. The CDR3 here is CASSVAAGRDYGYTF. CDR3 DNA sequence: TGTGCCAGCAGCGTAGCGGCAGGGCGCGACTATGGCTACACCTTC.

This clone was observed once. This chain joins TRBV15 and TRBJ2-5; 7 positions match TRBD2. Germline V gives CDR1 LNHNV, CDR2 YYDKDF (reference sequence). V gave up 1 base and J gave up 5 bases; unmatched junction bases: 7. The length of the CDR3 is 15 residues. CDR3 nucleotides: TGTGCCACCAGCAGAGGGACTAGTCGAGCGGAGACCCAGTACTTC. As protein: CATSRGTSRAETQYF.

The chain is built from TRBV6-5 and TRBJ1-6; perhaps TRBD1 as D (6 bases). V was clipped by 7 bases and J by 9 bases, with 19 bases between them. This CDR3 has 15 amino acids. Germline CDR1 is MNHEY and CDR2 is SVGAGI. The CDR3 DNA follows: TGTGCCAGCAAGGACAGACACCTATATGGTTCACCCCTCCACTTT. Its translation: CASKDRHLYGSPLHF.

This chain connects TRBV7-9 to TRBJ2-1; 11 positions match TRBD1. V was pared by 0 bases and J by 15 bases, with 10 bases of the junction left unmatched. The CDR3 totals 15 residues. CDR1 is SEHNR and CDR2 is FQNEAQ in the germline V gene (reference sequence). This CDR3 is CASSLAGDRGARGFF. For the CDR3, the DNA is TGTGCCAGCAGCTTAGCTGGGGACAGGGGGGCACGGGGGTTCTTC.

On this clone: The junction departs from germline at one end; a sequencing error may be responsible. The J gene is TRBJ1-5, the V gene TRBV10-2; no clear D. This CDR3 has 12 residues. Germline V gene data show CDR1 as WSHSY and CDR2 as SAAADI. The CDR3 coding sequence is TGCGCCAGCTGTGAGGGCAATCAGCCCCAGCATTTT. Translation gives CASCEGNQPQHF.

The genes are TRBV7-3 and TRBJ2-2; 7 nucleotides agree with TRBD1. The CDR3 runs 15 residues. The germline V gene has CDR1 SGHTA and CDR2 FQGTGA. Germline trimming cut 6 bases from V and 4 bases from J; bases unmatched to any gene: 8. The CDR3 DNA is TGTGCCAGCAGTTTACTACAGGGGTTCACCGGGGAGCTGTTTTTT. This codes for CASSLLQGFTGELFF. Complete variable domain (other parts from reference TRBV7-3 and TRBJ2-2): GAGVSQTPSNKVTEKGKYVELRCDPISGHTALYWYRQSLGQGPEFLIYFQGTGAADDSGLPNDRFFAVRPEGSVSTLKIQRTERGDSAVYLCASSLLQGFTGELFFGEGSRLTVL.